The rows below give T cell receptor beta chains drawn from one sample of a study of early T cells in non-severe SARS-CoV-2 infection. TCRdb called the 5' RACE reads again in MiXCR, with one record for every CDR3 protein. The sample lists about 27,000 distinct CDR3 sequences, less than 4.5% occurring once. Source material: whole blood. The receptors derive from an adult who was a healthcare worker with PCR-confirmed SARS-CoV-2 infection or an uninfected control (not recorded which). Both conserved end residues are part of each CDR3. The order of the fields is J gene, V gene, D gene, clone size, CDR3 protein, CDR3 DNA. D genes are given only for firm matches. A row's size may be missing; if present it is once, few, many or a size class.

J gene: TRBJ1-2
V gene: TRBV19
D gene: NA
clone size: many
CDR3 protein: CASSIGPGTNYGYTF
CDR3 DNA: TGTGCCAGTAGTATAGGCCCGGGAACTAACTATGGCTACACCTTC

J gene: TRBJ2-5
V gene: TRBV7-8
D gene: TRBD2
clone size: few
CDR3 protein: CASSPTSGRARGQETQYF
CDR3 DNA: TGTGCCAGCAGCCCAACTAGCGGGAGGGCCAGGGGGCAAGAGACCCAGTACTTC

J gene: TRBJ2-3
V gene: TRBV5-1
D gene: TRBD2
clone size: NA
CDR3 protein: CASSLALAGSTDTQYF
CDR3 DNA: TGCGCCAGCAGCTTGGCGCTAGCGGGGAGCACAGATACGCAGTATTTT

J gene: TRBJ1-3
V gene: TRBV6-6
D gene: TRBD1
clone size: many
CDR3 protein: CASSAIPGTGRDLLGNTIYF
CDR3 DNA: TGTGCCAGCAGTGCAATTCCCGGGACAGGTCGGGACCTCCTTGGAAACACCATATATTTT

J gene: TRBJ2-4
V gene: TRBV30
D gene: TRBD2
clone size: many
CDR3 protein: CAWSGTSGSKNIQYF
CDR3 DNA: TGTGCCTGGAGTGGGACTAGCGGGTCCAAAAACATTCAGTACTTC

J gene: TRBJ2-1
V gene: TRBV20-1
D gene: TRBD2
clone size: many
CDR3 protein: CSARLGTSGYNEQFF
CDR3 DNA: TGCAGTGCTAGACTTGGGACTAGCGGTTACAATGAGCAGTTCTTC

J gene: TRBJ2-1
V gene: TRBV6-4
D gene: TRBD2
clone size: many
CDR3 protein: CASSMGLAGLNEQFF
CDR3 DNA: TGTGCCAGCAGTATGGGACTAGCGGGATTGAATGAGCAGTTCTTC

J gene: TRBJ2-1
V gene: TRBV7-2
D gene: NA
clone size: many
CDR3 protein: CASSLAFDNEQFF
CDR3 DNA: TGTGCCAGCAGCTTAGCTTTCGACAATGAGCAGTTCTTC

J gene: TRBJ2-7
V gene: TRBV7-9
D gene: TRBD2
clone size: many
CDR3 protein: CASSLGGLAGVEQYF
CDR3 DNA: TGTGCCAGCAGCCTAGGAGGACTAGCGGGAGTCGAGCAGTACTTC

J gene: TRBJ1-1
V gene: TRBV20-1
D gene: NA
clone size: many
CDR3 protein: CSAGQGLRSTEAFF
CDR3 DNA: TGCAGTGCTGGCCAGGGACTTCGGAGCACTGAAGCTTTCTTT

J gene: TRBJ2-1
V gene: TRBV10-3
D gene: TRBD2
clone size: many
CDR3 protein: CATAVGLGTNNEQFF
CDR3 DNA: TGTGCCACCGCAGTCGGACTAGGTACTAACAATGAGCAGTTCTTC

J gene: TRBJ2-5
V gene: TRBV7-2
D gene: TRBD2
clone size: many
CDR3 protein: CASSLSLAGVETQYF
CDR3 DNA: TGTGCCAGCAGCTTATCACTAGCGGGAGTTGAGACCCAGTACTTC

J gene: TRBJ1-4
V gene: TRBV12-2
D gene: NA
clone size: many
CDR3 protein: CASRLAREAHLEKLFF
CDR3 DNA: TGTGCAAGTCGCTTAGCCAGGGAGGCTCACCTCGAAAAACTGTTTTTT

J gene: TRBJ2-3
V gene: TRBV7-2
D gene: TRBD1
clone size: NA
CDR3 protein: CASAQDRGTDTQYF
CDR3 DNA: TGTGCCAGCGCCCAGGACAGGGGTACAGATACGCAGTATTTT

J gene: TRBJ2-1
V gene: TRBV29-1
D gene: TRBD2
clone size: many
CDR3 protein: CSVETGGLSYNEQFF
CDR3 DNA: TGCAGCGTTGAAACGGGGGGGCTCTCCTACAATGAGCAGTTCTTC

J gene: TRBJ2-1
V gene: TRBV15
D gene: NA
clone size: many
CDR3 protein: CATSRSPFLADSYNEQFF
CDR3 DNA: TGTGCCACCAGCAGATCCCCCTTTCTAGCTGATTCCTACAATGAGCAGTTCTTC

J gene: TRBJ2-2
V gene: TRBV7-6
D gene: NA
clone size: many
CDR3 protein: CASSFRGKSGELFF
CDR3 DNA: TGTGCCAGCAGCTTTCGGGGGAAGTCCGGGGAGCTGTTTTTT

J gene: TRBJ2-1
V gene: TRBV7-2
D gene: NA
clone size: few
CDR3 protein: CASSSGRLGFF
CDR3 DNA: TGTGCCAGCAGCTCGGGACGTCTAGGATTCTTC

J gene: TRBJ2-3
V gene: TRBV9
D gene: TRBD1
clone size: many
CDR3 protein: CASSAPDREGTDTQYF
CDR3 DNA: TGTGCCAGCAGCGCCCCAGACAGGGAAGGCACAGATACGCAGTATTTT

J gene: TRBJ2-1
V gene: TRBV21-1
D gene: NA
clone size: many
CDR3 protein: CASSLSGRYNEQFF
CDR3 DNA: TGTGCCAGCAGCCTTAGCGGGAGATACAATGAGCAGTTCTTC

J gene: TRBJ2-2
V gene: TRBV7-9
D gene: NA
clone size: NA
CDR3 protein: CASTHRKANTGELFF
CDR3 DNA: TGTGCCAGCACCCACAGAAAAGCGAACACCGGGGAGCTGTTTTTT

J gene: TRBJ2-1
V gene: TRBV4-2
D gene: NA
clone size: many
CDR3 protein: CASGVQQTGPIAYNEQFF
CDR3 DNA: TGTGCCAGCGGGGTTCAACAAACGGGACCGATCGCATACAATGAGCAGTTCTTC

J gene: TRBJ1-6
V gene: TRBV6-6
D gene: NA
clone size: many
CDR3 protein: CASSYSSGGWNSPLHF
CDR3 DNA: TGTGCCAGCAGTTACTCGTCGGGGGGGTGGAATTCACCCCTCCACTTT

J gene: TRBJ2-3
V gene: TRBV6-2/TRBV6-3
D gene: TRBD2
clone size: many
CDR3 protein: CASRPTAGATDTQYF
CDR3 DNA: TGTGCCAGCAGACCCACGGCGGGAGCGACAGATACGCAGTATTTT

J gene: TRBJ2-4
V gene: TRBV5-1
D gene: TRBD2
clone size: few
CDR3 protein: CASSPRTSGRVLAKNIQYF
CDR3 DNA: TGCGCCAGCAGCCCCCGGACTAGCGGGAGAGTTCTAGCCAAAAACATTCAGTACTTC

J gene: TRBJ2-3
V gene: TRBV5-1
D gene: TRBD2
clone size: many
CDR3 protein: CASSLAGASTDTQYF
CDR3 DNA: TGCGCCAGCAGCCTAGCGGGAGCGAGCACAGATACGCAGTATTTT

J gene: TRBJ2-5
V gene: TRBV12-3/TRBV12-4
D gene: TRBD2
clone size: many
CDR3 protein: CASSPGTIRETQYF
CDR3 DNA: TGTGCCAGCAGTCCCGGGACTATCAGAGAGACCCAGTACTTC

J gene: TRBJ2-7
V gene: TRBV10-3
D gene: TRBD2
clone size: many
CDR3 protein: CAISAGGGYEQYF
CDR3 DNA: TGTGCCATCTCAGCTGGCGGGGGCTACGAGCAGTACTTC

J gene: TRBJ2-3
V gene: TRBV7-9
D gene: TRBD2
clone size: NA
CDR3 protein: CASSFGAGGGDTQYF
CDR3 DNA: TGTGCCAGCAGCTTTGGGGCGGGAGGAGGAGATACGCAGTATTTT

J gene: TRBJ2-1
V gene: TRBV10-3
D gene: TRBD2
clone size: many
CDR3 protein: CAISEGLAGVDEQFF
CDR3 DNA: TGTGCCATCAGTGAGGGACTAGCGGGAGTCGATGAGCAGTTCTTC

J gene: TRBJ2-1
V gene: TRBV2
D gene: TRBD2
clone size: many
CDR3 protein: CASSGAGGRNEQFF
CDR3 DNA: TGTGCCAGCAGTGGAGCGGGAGGAAGAAATGAGCAGTTCTTC

J gene: TRBJ1-4
V gene: TRBV12-3/TRBV12-4
D gene: NA
clone size: many
CDR3 protein: CASSLDRKSEKLFF
CDR3 DNA: TGTGCCAGCAGTTTAGACAGGAAATCGGAAAAACTGTTTTTT

J gene: TRBJ1-2
V gene: TRBV3-1
D gene: NA
clone size: many
CDR3 protein: CASSQEGAGDGYTF
CDR3 DNA: TGTGCCAGCAGCCAAGAGGGGGCAGGGGATGGCTACACCTTC

J gene: TRBJ2-5
V gene: TRBV11-1
D gene: NA
clone size: many
CDR3 protein: CASRRLAGETQYF
CDR3 DNA: TGTGCCAGCAGAAGGCTAGCCGGGGAGACCCAGTACTTC

J gene: TRBJ2-2
V gene: TRBV5-1
D gene: NA
clone size: many
CDR3 protein: CASSLESGELFF
CDR3 DNA: TGCGCCAGCAGCTTGGAGTCCGGGGAGCTGTTTTTT